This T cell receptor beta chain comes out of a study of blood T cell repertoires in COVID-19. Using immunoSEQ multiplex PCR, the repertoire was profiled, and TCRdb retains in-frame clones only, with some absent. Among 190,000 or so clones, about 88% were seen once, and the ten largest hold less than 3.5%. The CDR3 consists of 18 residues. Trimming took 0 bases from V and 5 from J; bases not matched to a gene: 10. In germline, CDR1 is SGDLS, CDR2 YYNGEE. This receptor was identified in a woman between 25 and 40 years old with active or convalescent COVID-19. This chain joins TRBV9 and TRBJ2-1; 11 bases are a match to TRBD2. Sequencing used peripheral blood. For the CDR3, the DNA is TGTGCCAGCAGCGTAGGATTACTAGCGGGAGTTCTCGACAATGAGCAGTTCTTC. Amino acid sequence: CASSVGLLAGVLDNEQFF.